The 30 T cell receptor beta chains reported below all come from one sample, sequenced in a study of beta chain features in type 1 diabetes. Sequenced material consisted of expressed TCRB transcripts (all of the isolated RNA was reverse transcribed). Sequenced by immunoSEQ multiplex PCR; TCRdb stores in-frame clones only, minus some. The sample holds roughly 500,000 clones, about an eighth seen once. Sequencing used naive CD4+ T cells from blood. The origin of the receptors is a woman aged 18-29 years in good health.

J is TRBJ2-6 and V is TRBV15, with D uncertain. The germline V gene encodes CDR1 LNHNV and CDR2 YYDKDF (reference sequence). The CDR3 is 16 amino acids. V was shortened by 0 bases and J by 0 bases, with 6 bases between the two germline ends. The CDR3 DNA reads as TGTGCCACCAGCAGAGATCTGGTCTCTGGGGCCAACGTCCTGACTTTC. Translating it yields CATSRDLVSGANVLTF.

The chain has TRBV5-4 and TRBJ1-5; TRBD1 aligns across 10 bases. Germline assignment: CDR1 SGHNT and CDR2 YYREEE (reference sequence). This CDR3 comprises 15 residues. V dropped 5 bases and J dropped 5; count of bases not matched to a gene: 7. The CDR3 spells CASSIGGQGHQPQHF. CDR3 sequence (DNA): TGTGCCAGCAGTATTGGGGGACAGGGGCATCAGCCCCAGCATTTT.

This clone turned up a few times. V usage is TRBV5-1 and J usage is TRBJ2-3; D gene ambiguous. This CDR3 comprises 14 residues. CDR1 is SGHRS, CDR2 YFSETQ, per germline. V was trimmed by 4 bases and J by 2 bases, leaving 11 bases between them. CDR3 residues: CASSRYASTDTQYF. The CDR3 DNA follows: TGCGCCAGCAGCCGATACGCATCCACAGATACGCAGTATTTT.

This clone turned up a few times. The chain has TRBV29-1 and TRBJ1-1; D is ambiguous. Looked up from germline, CDR1 is SQVTM and CDR2 is ANQGSEA. V was pared by 6 bases and J by 0 bases, with 8 bases between. The CDR3 extends over 12 amino acids. CDR3 sequence: CSVLTVNTEAFF. The CDR3 DNA follows: TGCAGCGTCCTGACCGTGAACACTGAAGCTTTCTTT.

The chain joins TRBV6-6 to TRBJ2-3; the D is unclear. V was pared by 6 bases and J by 5 bases, with 9 bases between. The CDR3 length is 12 residues. The germline V gene encodes CDR1 MNHNY and CDR2 SVGAGI (reference sequence). CDR3 bases: TGTGCCAGCAGCCCCCCACAAGATACGCAGTATTTT. This codes for CASSPPQDTQYF.

This clone was seen just once. The V and J genes are TRBV18 and TRBJ2-5; TRBD1 matches 9 bases. This CDR3 contains 16 residues. Looked up from germline, CDR1 is KGHSH and CDR2 is LQKENI. Trimming at V came to 1 base and at J to 5 bases, leaving 8 bases not matched to a gene. The CDR3 loop reads CASSPLGDRVLETQYF. The CDR3 DNA sequence: TGTGCCAGCTCACCACTGGGGGACAGGGTACTGGAGACCCAGTACTTC.

The rearrangement links TRBV7-8 to TRBJ2-7; 11 bases map to TRBD2. The CDR3 is made up of 16 amino acids. The V segment lost 0 bases and the J segment 3 bases; nucleotides outside the gene matches: 4. Germline values: CDR1 SGHVS, CDR2 FQNEAQ. The CDR3 reads CASSLAGTSGSYEQYF. Here the CDR3 DNA reads TGTGCCAGCAGCTTAGCCGGGACTAGCGGTAGCTACGAGCAGTACTTC.

The rearrangement joins TRBV5-4 to TRBJ2-3, with 11 bases aligning to TRBD1. CDR3 size: 14 residues. Trimming took 4 bases from V and 3 from J; bases not matched to a gene: 1. The germline V gene has CDR1 SGHNT and CDR2 YYREEE (reference sequence). The CDR3 DNA reads TGTGCCAGCAGCCGGGACAGGGGGACAGATACGCAGTATTTT. Translation: CASSRDRGTDTQYF.

There are a few counts of this clone. The chain recombines TRBV4-3 with TRBJ2-1; unclear D gene. The V and J ends lost 0 bases and 4 bases respectively, with 7 bases between them. Germline V lookup: CDR1 LGHNA, CDR2 YSLEER. The CDR3 spans 14 residues. Here the CDR3 reads CASSQDTYYNEQFF. The CDR3 DNA is TGCGCCAGCAGCCAAGATACGTATTACAATGAGCAGTTCTTC.

The chain links TRBV18 to TRBJ1-2; D gene unclear. The V end lost 2 bases, the J end lost 6 bases, and 13 bases lay between the germline ends. CDR1 KGHSH and CDR2 LQKENI come from the germline V gene. The length of the CDR3 is 14 residues. The CDR3 DNA is TGTGCCAGCTCACCATCGGCAGGAAGGGATGGCTACACCTTC. This sequence encodes CASSPSAGRDGYTF.

The table lists this clone with a few counts. The rearrangement uses TRBV4-1 and TRBJ2-7; D possibly corresponds to TRBD2 (5 bases). Germline V CDR1 and CDR2: MGHRA, YSYEKL. This CDR3 is built from 13 residues. The V gene lost 0 bases and the J gene lost 7 bases, with 10 bases spanning the gap. The CDR3 region is CASSQDRGLEQYV. The DNA of the CDR3 is TGCGCCAGCAGCCAAGATCGGGGTTTGGAGCAGTACGTC.

This clone showed up many times. This chain links TRBV13 with TRBJ1-3; D not resolved. Trimming removed 6 bases at V and 10 bases at J, with 16 bases between. This CDR3 is 13 amino acids long. Germline assignment: CDR1 PRHDT and CDR2 FYEKMQ (reference sequence). This chain's CDR3 is CASRISSFLTIYF. As DNA, the CDR3 is TGTGCCAGCAGGATCTCATCGTTCTTAACCATATATTTT.

This clone was counted a few times. V and J are TRBV4-3 and TRBJ2-5; no reliable D call. Trimming stripped 1 base from V and 0 bases from J, with 9 bases between. This CDR3 is built from 15 residues. Germline V gene lookup returns CDR1 LGHNA and CDR2 YSLEER. CDR3 DNA: TGCGCCAGCAGCCAAGCGACACTGTACCAAGAGACCCAGTACTTC. This codes for CASSQATLYQETQYF.

The V gene is TRBV19, the J gene TRBJ2-7, with 11 bases aligning to TRBD2. This CDR3 has 13 amino acids. The J segment lost 6 bases and the V segment lost 6 bases, leaving 4 bases of the junction unmatched. Germline lookup yields CDR1 LNHDA and CDR2 SQIVND (reference sequence). CDR3 amino acids: CASRRLAGGEQYF. DNA for the CDR3: TGTGCCAGTAGGCGGCTAGCGGGAGGCGAGCAGTACTTC.

This clone was seen a few times. The V gene is TRBV29-1, the J gene TRBJ1-5, with D perhaps TRBD1 (5 bases). V was shortened by 6 bases and J by 6 bases, with 15 bases between the two germline ends. CDR3 length: 13 amino acids. CDR1 is SQVTM and CDR2 is ANQGSEA in the germline V gene. Here the CDR3 DNA reads TGCAGCGTGGATGGGTCGGGGCGTCAGCCCCAGCATTTT. This sequence encodes CSVDGSGRQPQHF.

Notes on this clone: An end of the junction does not agree with germline; a read error may underlie this. The gene calls are TRBV2 and TRBJ2-5; 11 bases line up with TRBD2. The CDR3 loop spans 15 amino acids. Germline CDR1 reads SNHLY; CDR2 reads FYNNEI. The CDR3 DNA follows: TGTGCCAGCAGTGAAGAGGGACTAGCGGCAGAGGCCCAGTACTTC. Amino acid sequence: CASSEEGLAAEAQYF. The variable domain in full, completed from reference TRBV2 and TRBJ2-5, reads EPEVTQTPSHQVTQMGQEVILRCVPISNHLYFYWYRQILGQKVEFLVSFYNNEISEKSEIFDDQFSVERPDGSNFTLKIRSTKLEDSAMYFCASSEEGLAAEAQYFGPGTRLLVL.

The chain carries TRBV7-2 and TRBJ2-4; 7 nucleotides agree with TRBD2. The CDR3 has 15 amino acids. Germline V gives CDR1 SGHTA, CDR2 FQGNSA. V was pared by 5 bases and J by 12 bases, with 16 bases of the junction left unmatched. The DNA of the CDR3 is TGTGCCAGCAGCCAAAGCGGGGTCCTCCTCGGGACTCAGTACTTC. It translates to CASSQSGVLLGTQYF.

This clone was recorded a few times. This chain links TRBV29-1 with TRBJ2-5, with 8 positions matching TRBD1. CDR3 size: 12 residues. The germline V gene encodes CDR1 SQVTM and CDR2 ANQGSEA. V was clipped by 8 bases and J by 4 bases; unmatched bases: 6. DNA of the CDR3: TGCAGCATCGGGACAGGCGGAGAGACCCAGTACTTC. Amino acids: CSIGTGGETQYF.

This clone has a handful of counts. The genes are TRBV9 and TRBJ1-2, with D uncertain. Trimming removed 4 bases at V and 9 bases at J, with 13 bases between. The CDR3 spans 12 residues. Germline V gives CDR1 SGDLS, CDR2 YYNGEE. The CDR3, as DNA: TGTGCCAGCAGCCCGTCATCTGACAGCTACACCTTC. Amino acid sequence: CASSPSSDSYTF.

The J gene is TRBJ2-1, the V gene TRBV29-1; perhaps TRBD1 as D (5 bases). The ends were cut back, 7 bases at V and 2 bases at J, with 12 bases in the middle. Germline V gene sequence: CDR1 SQVTM, CDR2 ANQGSEA. This CDR3 comprises 13 residues. In DNA, the CDR3 is TGCAGCGCCCAGGGAATGACCTACAATGAGCAGTTCTTC. Translation gives CSAQGMTYNEQFF.

V and J are TRBV7-2 and TRBJ2-7; D is unresolved. Trimming shortened V by 1 base and J by 4 bases, and 8 bases separated the two germline ends. Germline V gene data show CDR1 as SGHTA and CDR2 as FQGNSA. CDR3 length equals 13 residues. CDR3: CASSLEATYEQYV. The CDR3 nucleotides read TGTGCCAGCAGCTTAGAGGCCACATACGAGCAGTACGTC.

The chain carries TRBV27 and TRBJ1-5; D is unresolved. The germline CDR1 and CDR2 sequences are MNHEY and SMNVEV (reference sequence). The ends were cut back, 7 bases at V and 4 bases at J, with 8 bases in the middle. CDR3 length: 12 amino acids. Written as DNA, the CDR3 is TGTGCCAGCACCTTGGGTAATCAGCCCCAGCATTTT. Protein sequence: CASTLGNQPQHF.

The chain joins TRBV2 to TRBJ2-3; D uncertain. V shed 6 bases and J shed 4 bases, with 8 bases lying between them. The germline gives CDR1 SNHLY, CDR2 FYNNEI. The CDR3 spans 12 residues. The chain's CDR3 is CASRERADTQYF. CDR3 nucleotides: TGTGCCAGCAGGGAAAGGGCAGATACGCAGTATTTT.

This chain connects TRBV7-9 to TRBJ1-3; D gene unclear. Trimming took 1 base from V and 7 from J, leaving 14 bases between them. Germline V gene sequence: CDR1 SEHNR, CDR2 FQNEAQ (reference sequence). The CDR3 runs to 15 residues. CDR3 region: CASSLEVTPANTIYF. DNA for the CDR3: TGTGCCAGCAGCTTAGAGGTTACCCCGGCGAACACCATATATTTT.

This clone was observed a handful of times. This sequence joins TRBV29-1 and TRBJ1-1; D might be TRBD1 (5 bases). This CDR3 spans 13 amino acids. CDR1 is SQVTM and CDR2 is ANQGSEA in the germline V gene. V lost 4 bases and J lost 1, with 10 bases in between. DNA of the CDR3: TGCAGCGTTGTAGCAGGGTCGAACACTGAAGCTTTCTTT. Protein product: CSVVAGSNTEAFF.

The CDR3, as DNA: TGTGCCAGCAGTTCCAGGTGGGCCTACGAGCAGTACTTC. Translated, it gives CASSSRWAYEQYF. V and J are TRBV7-2 and TRBJ2-7; D not resolved. Germline values: CDR1 SGHTA, CDR2 FQGNSA. This CDR3 spans 13 amino acids. Trimming took off 6 bases at V and 2 bases at J, with 11 bases between the two ends.

CDR3 amino acids: CASSRGTVPWEQYV. The CDR3 coding sequence is TGTGCCAGCAGCAGAGGGACAGTTCCTTGGGAGCAGTACGTC. This chain uses TRBV7-8 with TRBJ2-7; 7 bases map to TRBD1. Germline V gene lookup returns CDR1 SGHVS and CDR2 FQNEAQ. V dropped 5 bases and J dropped 7; count of bases not matched to a gene: 11. The CDR3 sequence is 14 residues long.

This rearrangement joins TRBV29-1 to TRBJ1-1; the D gene is possibly TRBD1 (6 bases). Germline CDR1 reads SQVTM; CDR2 reads ANQGSEA. The CDR3 is 13 residues long. Here the CDR3 reads CRVTGHTNTEAFF. As DNA, the CDR3 is TGCAGAGTTACGGGACATACGAACACTGAAGCTTTCTTT.

The gene calls are TRBV10-2 and TRBJ2-1, with D uncertain. The CDR3 is made up of 14 amino acids. Germline CDR1 and CDR2: WSHSY and SAAADI. Trimming removed 5 bases from V and 8 bases from J, with 16 bases in between. The CDR3 protein is CASSPWLDAHEQFF. CDR3 DNA sequence: TGCGCCAGCAGTCCCTGGCTAGACGCCCATGAGCAGTTCTTC.

This chain connects TRBV7-6 to TRBJ2-4; D may be TRBD2 (5 bases). The length of the CDR3 is 13 residues. The ends were cut back, 6 bases at V and 6 bases at J, with 12 bases in the middle. CDR1 SGHVS and CDR2 FNYEAQ come from the germline V gene. In nucleotides, the CDR3 is TGTGCCAGCAGTTTTACAGAGGGAAACATTCAGTACTTC. It encodes CASSFTEGNIQYF.